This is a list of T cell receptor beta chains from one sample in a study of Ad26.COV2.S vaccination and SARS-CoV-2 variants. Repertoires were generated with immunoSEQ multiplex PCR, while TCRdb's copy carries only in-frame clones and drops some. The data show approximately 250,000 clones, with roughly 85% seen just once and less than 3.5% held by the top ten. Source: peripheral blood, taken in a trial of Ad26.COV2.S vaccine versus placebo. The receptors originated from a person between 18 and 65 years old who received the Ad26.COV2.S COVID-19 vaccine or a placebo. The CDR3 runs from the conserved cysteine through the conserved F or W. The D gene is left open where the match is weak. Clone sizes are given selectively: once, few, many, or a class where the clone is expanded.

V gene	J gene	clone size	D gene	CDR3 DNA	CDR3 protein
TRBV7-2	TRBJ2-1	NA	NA	TGTGCCAGCAGCTTACACAATGAGCAGTTCTTC	CASSLHNEQFF
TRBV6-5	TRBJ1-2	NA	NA	TGTGCCAGCAGCCGCGTGAGTGGGCAAGGCTATGGCTACACCTTC	CASSRVSGQGYGYTF
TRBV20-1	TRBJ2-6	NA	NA	TGCAGTGCTAGTACCCAGTCCTTCTCTGGGGCCAACGTCCTGACTTTC	CSASTQSFSGANVLTF
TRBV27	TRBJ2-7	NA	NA	TGTGCCTCAACGCGAGGGGGGGCAGGGGTAGACGAGCAGTACTTC	CASTRGGAGVDEQYF
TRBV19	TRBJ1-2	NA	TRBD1	TGTGCCACCAGGGACAGCGGATATGGCTACACCTTC	CATRDSGYGYTF
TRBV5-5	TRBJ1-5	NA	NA	TGTGCCAGCAGCTTGAGGGCGTATCAGCCCCAGCATTTT	CASSLRAYQPQHF
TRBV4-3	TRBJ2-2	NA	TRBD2	TGCGCCAGCAGCCAAGATCCTACTAGCGGAAACACCGGGGAGCTGTTTTTT	CASSQDPTSGNTGELFF
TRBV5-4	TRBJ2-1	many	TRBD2	TGTGCCAGCAGCTTGGAGGGACTAGCGGGTGAGCAGTTCTTC	CASSLEGLAGEQFF
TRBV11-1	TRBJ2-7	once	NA	TGTGCCAGCAGCCCGGGACAAGCCTACGAGCAGTACTTC	CASSPGQAYEQYF
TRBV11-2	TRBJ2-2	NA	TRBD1	TGTGCCAGCAGCAGGGGGACAGGGAGGACCGGGGAGCTGTTTTTT	CASSRGTGRTGELFF
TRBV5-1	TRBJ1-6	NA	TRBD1	TGCGCCAGCAGCCCGTTAGACAGGGGGGGTTCACCCCTCCACTTT	CASSPLDRGGSPLHF
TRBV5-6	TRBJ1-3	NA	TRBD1	TGTGCCAGCAGCTTGGTTCGAGGACAGGTCTCTGGAAACACCATATATTTT	CASSLVRGQVSGNTIYF
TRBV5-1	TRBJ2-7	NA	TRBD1	TGCGCCAGCAGCATAGGGACAGTTTCCTACTACGAGCAGTACTTC	CASSIGTVSYYEQYF
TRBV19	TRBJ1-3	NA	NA	TGTGCCAGCCAGGGAAATGGAAACACCATATATTTT	CASQGNGNTIYF
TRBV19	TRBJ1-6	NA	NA	TGTGCCAGTGAGAGCTCCTATAATTCACCCCTCCACTTT	CASESSYNSPLHF
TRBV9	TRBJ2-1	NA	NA	TGTGCCAGCAGTCAAACTTCCGGGACAAGCAATGAGCAGTTCTTC	CASSQTSGTSNEQFF
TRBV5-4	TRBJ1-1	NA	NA	TGTGCCAGCAGCGGGCGGGGTGGCACTGAAGCTTTCTTT	CASSGRGGTEAFF
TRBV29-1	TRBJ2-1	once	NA	TGCAGCGAAATGAAAATCTCCAATGAGCAGTTCTTC	CSEMKISNEQFF
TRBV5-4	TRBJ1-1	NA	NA	TGTGCCAGCAGCTTGTTGCAGGGGAACACTGAAGCTTTCTTT	CASSLLQGNTEAFF
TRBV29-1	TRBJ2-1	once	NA	TGCAGCGTTGCGGCGCAGGGTATTTACCGTGAGCAGTTCTTC	CSVAAQGIYREQFF
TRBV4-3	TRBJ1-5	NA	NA	TGCGCCAGCAGCTACAACCAGGGAAACCAGCCCCAGCATTTT	CASSYNQGNQPQHF
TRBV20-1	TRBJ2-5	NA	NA	TGCAGTACAGGGTCGGCAGAGACCCAGTACTTC	CSTGSAETQYF
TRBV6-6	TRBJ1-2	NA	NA	TGTGCCAGCAGTCAAAACTATGGCTACACCTTC	CASSQNYGYTF
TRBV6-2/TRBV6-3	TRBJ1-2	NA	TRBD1	TGTGCCAGCAGTAGATCAGGGGGACGAAACTATGGCTACACCTTC	CASSRSGGRNYGYTF
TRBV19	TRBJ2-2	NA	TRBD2	TGTGCCAGTAGGCTAGCGGCGGGCGGCGGGGAGCTGTTTTTT	CASRLAAGGGELFF
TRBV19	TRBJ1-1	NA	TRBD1	TGTGCCAGTAGTATGAAGGGGGCATCCTCCACTGAAGCTTTCTTT	CASSMKGASSTEAFF
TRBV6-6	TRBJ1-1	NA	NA	TGTGCCAGCAGTGCGGGGACCCCTGAAGCTTTCTTT	CASSAGTPEAFF
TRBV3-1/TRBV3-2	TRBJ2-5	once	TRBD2	TGTGCCAGCAGCCAAGAGCCCGCGGGGGGGACCCAGTACTTC	CASSQEPAGGTQYF